This T cell receptor beta chain originates from a study of early T cells in non-severe SARS-CoV-2 infection. About the study: The sequenced material was bulk RNA from unsorted whole blood, and its chains were unpaired. Findings and caveats of the study: Anti-spike CD8 responses were favored by VDJdb matching, which missed private and CD4 specificities.

Only a few counts were recorded for this clonotype. What it recognizes is unknown. Trimming removed 5 bases from V and 4 bases from J, with 10 bases in between. This CDR3 is 13 amino acids long. Germline V CDR1 and CDR2: SEHNR, FQNEAQ (reference sequence). The TCR library protocol attached unique molecular identifiers to the individual cDNA molecules. TCRdb recomputed calls from the 5' RACE reads with MiXCR, one row per CDR3 protein. The table shows 50,000 to 70,000 distinct CDR3 sequences, with about 12% occurring only once. Specimen: whole blood. The receptor comes from an adult who was a healthcare worker with PCR-confirmed SARS-CoV-2 infection or an uninfected control (not recorded which). V and J are TRBV7-9 and TRBJ2-3; D is ambiguous. CDR3 region: CASSRPGPDTQYF. CDR3 DNA sequence: TGTGCCAGCAGCCGCCCGGGCCCAGATACGCAGTATTTT.